Listed here are 6 T cell receptor beta chains from one sample, sequenced in a study of human T cells and chemical hapten exposure. TCRdb re-analysed the RACE reads in MiXCR, keeping a single row per CDR3 protein. The table shows more than 55,000 distinct CDR3 sequences, with more than 8% occurring only once. Specified time point: patch test 1, 2 weeks after DPC sensitization. As for treatment: therapeutic diphenylcyclopropenone sensitization with weekly scalp DPC. Sequences were derived from whole blood, sampled in connection with sensitization to the hapten diphenylcyclopropenone (DPC). These receptors were collected from a woman in her thirties or forties with alopecia areata. Some clones in this sample may be carry-over from other donors' samples.

To note about this clonotype: This could be a read error, since a much larger clone is one nucleotide away. V and J are TRBV4-3 and TRBJ1-6; TRBD1 matches at 9 bases. There are 15 residues in the CDR3. CDR1 LGHNA and CDR2 YSLEER come from the germline V gene. Written as DNA, the CDR3 is TGCGCCAGCAGCCAAGGACAGGGGGATAATTCACCCCTCAACTTT. Translating it yields CASSQGQGDNSPLNF.

The table lists this clonotype with many counts. The chain employs TRBV14 and TRBJ2-1, with no clear D. The length of the CDR3 is 13 residues. CDR1 is SGHDN and CDR2 is FVKESK in the germline V gene. V dropped 4 bases and J dropped 0 bases, with 4 bases sitting between them. In DNA, the CDR3 is TGTGCCAGCAGCCCCAGCTCCTACAATGAGCAGTTCTTC. It translates to CASSPSSYNEQFF.

In this sample, this clonotype turned up many times. The V and J genes are TRBV7-6 and TRBJ2-3, with D uncertain. The germline V and J ends were trimmed by 1 base and 2 bases, with 4 bases remaining between them. Germline lookup yields CDR1 SGHVS and CDR2 FNYEAQ. The CDR3 is 13 residues long. The CDR3 spells CASSLVFTDTQYF. In nucleotides, the CDR3 is TGTGCCAGCAGCTTAGTCTTCACAGATACGCAGTATTTT.

This chain links TRBV3-1 with TRBJ2-1; a weak D match, TRBD2 (6 bases). The CDR3 is made up of 15 amino acids. Trimming stripped 1 base from V and 9 bases from J, with 16 bases between. Germline lookup yields CDR1 LGHDT and CDR2 YNNKEL (reference sequence). The CDR3, as DNA: TGTGCCAGCAGCCAAGGAAAGGGAGGAAGCAGTGAGCAGTTCTTC. Its protein product is CASSQGKGGSSEQFF.

Many counts were recorded for this clonotype. V and J are TRBV28 and TRBJ2-7; D assignment may be TRBD1 or TRBD2 (6 bases each). The length of the CDR3 is 13 residues. V was trimmed by 4 bases and J by 4 bases, leaving 11 bases between them. Germline loops: CDR1 MDHEN, CDR2 SYDVKM. The CDR3 protein is CASSSGGFYEQYF. The CDR3 DNA sequence: TGTGCCAGCAGTTCCGGGGGCTTTTACGAGCAGTACTTC.

This clonotype was counted ten times or more. The V call is TRBV7-3, the J call TRBJ2-5; D not certain. This CDR3 is 13 amino acids long. V dropped 5 bases and J dropped 4 bases, with 11 bases sitting between them. CDR1 is SGHTA, CDR2 FQGTGA, per germline. The CDR3, as DNA: TGTGCCAGCAGCCCAACTAAGGGAGAGACCCAGTACTTC. Translation: CASSPTKGETQYF.